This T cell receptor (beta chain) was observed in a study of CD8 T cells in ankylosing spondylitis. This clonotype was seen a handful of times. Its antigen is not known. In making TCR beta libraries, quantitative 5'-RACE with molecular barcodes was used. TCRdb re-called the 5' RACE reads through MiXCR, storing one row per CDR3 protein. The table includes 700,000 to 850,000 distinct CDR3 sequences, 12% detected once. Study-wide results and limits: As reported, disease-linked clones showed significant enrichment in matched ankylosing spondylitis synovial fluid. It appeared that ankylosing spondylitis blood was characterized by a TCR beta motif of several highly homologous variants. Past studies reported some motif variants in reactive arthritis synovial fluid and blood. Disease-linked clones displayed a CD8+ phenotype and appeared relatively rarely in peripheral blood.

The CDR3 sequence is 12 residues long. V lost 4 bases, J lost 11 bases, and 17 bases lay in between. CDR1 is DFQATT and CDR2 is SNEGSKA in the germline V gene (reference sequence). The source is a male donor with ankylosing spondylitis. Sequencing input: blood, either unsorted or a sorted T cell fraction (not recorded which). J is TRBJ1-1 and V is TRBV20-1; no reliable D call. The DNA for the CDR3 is TGCAGTGCTACGACCCCACCGGTTCCTGCTTTCTTT. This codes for CSATTPPVPAFF.